What follows are 26 T cell receptor beta chains derived from one specimen sequenced in a study of beta chain features in type 1 diabetes. As every portion of the isolated RNA was reverse transcribed, the sequencing read expressed TCRB transcripts. Method: immunoSEQ multiplex PCR; TCRdb's copy keeps in-frame clones and lacks some. Here the sample spans fewer than 150,000 clones, 6.5% to 8.5% being singletons. What was sequenced was central memory CD4+ T cells from blood. The source is a woman aged 25 to 45 in good health.

This rearrangement joins TRBV28 to TRBJ2-2; D is ambiguous. This CDR3 has 12 residues. The germline CDR1 and CDR2 sequences are MDHEN and SYDVKM. V was pared by 5 bases and J by 1 base, with 2 bases between. The CDR3 region has the DNA TGTGCCAGCAGTCTGAACACCGGGGAGCTGTTTTTT. Protein product: CASSLNTGELFF. The full variable domain, with the rest looked up from reference TRBV28 and TRBJ2-2, is DVKVTQSSRYLVKRTGEKVFLECVQDMDHENMFWYRQDPGLGLRLIYFSYDVKMKEKGDIPEGYSVSREKKERFSLILESASTNQTSMYLCASSLNTGELFFGEGSRLTVL.

This clone was counted a few times. The rearrangement uses TRBV7-2 and TRBJ1-5; D not certain. The CDR3 totals 14 residues. Looked up from germline, CDR1 is SGHTA and CDR2 is FQGNSA. The V end lost 1 base, the J end lost 6 bases, and 10 bases lay between the germline ends. CDR3 protein: CASSLGSGFQPQHF. CDR3 nucleotides: TGTGCCAGCAGCTTAGGATCGGGGTTTCAGCCCCAGCATTTT.

This clone has only a few counts. The rearrangement joins TRBV10-2 to TRBJ2-5; D is possibly TRBD2 (5 bases). Germline lookup yields CDR1 WSHSY and CDR2 SAAADI. The CDR3 is 14 residues long. Trimming took off 9 bases at V and 4 bases at J, with 18 bases between the two ends. The DNA of the CDR3 is TGCGCCAGAGGCCAATTACTAGGAGGAGAGACCCAGTACTTC. Translation gives CARGQLLGGETQYF.

The rearrangement links TRBV4-2 to TRBJ2-7, with 10 bases lining up with TRBD2. CDR3 length: 15 residues. The V gene end was trimmed by 4 bases and the J gene end by 0 bases; junction bases not matched to a gene: 3. The germline gives CDR1 LGHNA, CDR2 YNFKEQ. CDR3 coding DNA: TGTGCCAGCAGCCCTCGGACTAGCGGCTCCTACGAGCAGTACTTC. Its protein product is CASSPRTSGSYEQYF.

This sequence joins TRBV4-2 and TRBJ2-1; 10 bases line up with TRBD2. The CDR3 is 17 residues long. Germline V gives CDR1 LGHNA, CDR2 YNFKEQ. The junction had 5 bases not matched to a gene; V was cut back by 0 bases and J by 3 bases. Written as DNA, the CDR3 is TGTGCCAGCAGCCAAGATCAGGGGACTAGCGTCTACAATGAGCAGTTCTTC. It yields the protein CASSQDQGTSVYNEQFF.

This sequence joins TRBV18 and TRBJ2-1, with 8 bases fitting TRBD2. This CDR3 spans 14 amino acids. J was trimmed by 7 bases and V by 8 bases; bases with no gene match: 10. CDR1 and CDR2 from the germline V gene are KGHSH and LQKENI. The CDR3 here is CASLQAGAKNEQFF. The CDR3 bases are TGTGCCAGCCTACAAGCGGGAGCAAAAAATGAGCAGTTCTTC.

This chain uses TRBV6-1 with TRBJ2-7; 7 bases fit TRBD1. The ends lost 0 bases at V and 2 bases at J; junction bases unmatched: 4. This CDR3 is built from 15 residues. Looked up from germline, CDR1 is MNHNS and CDR2 is SASEGT. CDR3 protein: CASSEASRGTYEQYF. The CDR3 region has the DNA TGTGCCAGCAGTGAAGCGTCCAGGGGGACCTACGAGCAGTACTTC.

The CDR3 sequence: CASGPGQGATGELFF. CDR3 sequence (DNA): TGCGCCAGCGGCCCGGGACAGGGGGCCACCGGGGAGCTGTTTTTT. The chain combines TRBV5-1 with TRBJ2-2; 12 bases map to TRBD1. The CDR3 has 15 residues. Trimming cost V 7 bases and J 4 bases; bases outside gene matches: 5. CDR1 is SGHRS, CDR2 YFSETQ, per germline.

The CDR3 loop reads CASSSGQGYSNQPQHF. The CDR3 DNA follows: TGTGCCAGCAGTTCAGGACAGGGCTATAGCAATCAGCCCCAGCATTTT. V gene TRBV27 combines with J gene TRBJ1-5; TRBD1 agrees at 8 bases. The V gene end was trimmed by 4 bases and the J gene end by 0 bases; junction bases not matched to a gene: 5. The CDR3 contains 16 residues. Looked up from germline, CDR1 is MNHEY and CDR2 is SMNVEV (reference sequence).

This clone was observed a few times. The chain links TRBV11-2 to TRBJ2-4; 11 bases are shared with TRBD2. V shed 6 bases and J 8 bases; nucleotides not matched to a gene: 15. Germline V CDR1 and CDR2: SGHAT, FQNNGV. There are 17 residues in the CDR3. DNA for the CDR3: TGTGCCAGCAGTGGAGGGGATTTAGCGGGAGGGCGGGACATTCAGTACTTC. It yields the protein CASSGGDLAGGRDIQYF.

This clone was seen only a few times. The rearrangement joins TRBV2 to TRBJ2-5; TRBD2 aligns across 15 bases. This CDR3 has 15 residues. Trimming at V came to 7 bases and at J to 5 bases, leaving 5 bases not matched to a gene. Germline V gene data show CDR1 as SNHLY and CDR2 as FYNNEI. The CDR3 loop reads CASTGLAGGSETQYF. CDR3 DNA sequence: TGTGCCAGCACTGGACTAGCGGGAGGGTCGGAGACCCAGTACTTC.

This clone was counted ten times or more. The chain couples TRBV11-2 to TRBJ2-1; 7 nucleotides match TRBD1. The germline gives CDR1 SGHAT, CDR2 FQNNGV. V shed 4 bases, J shed 9 bases, and the junction held 9 bases outside the gene matches. The CDR3 is 14 amino acids. This CDR3 is CASSSRGLGAEQFF. For the CDR3, the DNA is TGTGCCAGCAGCTCGAGGGGGCTAGGCGCTGAGCAGTTCTTC.

A few counts support this clone. The chain joins TRBV25-1 to TRBJ1-1; perhaps TRBD1 as D (6 bases). The CDR3 extends over 14 amino acids. The V end was cut by 2 bases, the J end by 5 bases, with 12 bases between. Germline V gives CDR1 MGHDK, CDR2 SYGVNS. The CDR3 DNA reads TGTGCCAGCAGTGAAAACAGGGATGGGACTGAAGCTTTCTTT. Its protein product is CASSENRDGTEAFF.

This clone has more than one count but fewer than ten. CDR3 in amino acids: CASSAGGGLAANTGELFF. CDR3 bases: TGTGCCAGCAGCGCGGGAGGAGGACTAGCGGCGAACACCGGGGAGCTGTTTTTT. The chain couples TRBV5-4 to TRBJ2-2; 10 bases align to TRBD2. The CDR3 consists of 18 residues. V shed 4 bases and J 0 bases; nucleotides not matched to a gene: 9. Germline values: CDR1 SGHNT, CDR2 YYREEE (reference sequence).

This clone was recorded a few times. The chain carries TRBV30 and TRBJ2-3, with 10 nucleotides matching TRBD1. This CDR3 is built from 15 residues. Germline CDR1 GTSNPN, CDR2 SVGIG (reference sequence). J lost 11 bases, V lost 1 base, and 12 bases had no gene match. CDR3 sequence reads: CAWSGRDRGAQKQYF. The CDR3 DNA sequence: TGTGCCTGGAGTGGCCGGGACAGGGGAGCTCAGAAGCAGTATTTT.

This clone was observed a handful of times. The chain has TRBV6-1 and TRBJ2-3; D not certain. V gave up 1 base and J gave up 4 bases, with 6 bases separating them. The CDR3 length is 13 residues. From germline, CDR1 is MNHNS and CDR2 SASEGT. CDR3 nucleotide sequence: TGTGCCAGCAGTGAAGGAACAGCAGATACGCAGTATTTT. Translating gives CASSEGTADTQYF.

This clone has only a few counts. This chain uses TRBV30 with TRBJ1-5; the D is unclear. Trimming pared 3 bases from V and 0 bases from J, leaving 6 bases between. The CDR3 length is 13 residues. Germline lookup yields CDR1 GTSNPN and CDR2 SVGIG (reference sequence). CDR3 region: CAWSPDSNQPQHF. Here the CDR3 DNA reads TGTGCCTGGAGCCCAGATAGCAATCAGCCCCAGCATTTT.

This clone was counted only a few times. V and J are TRBV10-3 and TRBJ2-7; the D gene is possibly TRBD2 (5 bases). CDR3 length: 13 residues. From germline, CDR1 is ENHRY and CDR2 SYGVKD. With 4 bases removed from V and 2 bases from J, the gap between germline ends came to 9 bases. The CDR3 DNA is TGTGCCATCAGTGTAGAGAGGGCCTACGAGCAGTACTTC. This codes for CAISVERAYEQYF.

The V call is TRBV5-1, the J call TRBJ2-5; 9 nucleotides agree with TRBD1. Germline CDR1 reads SGHRS; CDR2 reads YFSETQ. The V gene end was trimmed by 0 bases and the J gene end by 4 bases; junction bases not matched to a gene: 7. The CDR3 length is 16 residues. CDR3: CASSLGGQGMRETQYF. The CDR3 DNA sequence: TGCGCCAGCAGCTTGGGGGGACAGGGAATGCGAGAGACCCAGTACTTC.

This clone was counted once. V usage is TRBV5-1 and J usage is TRBJ2-1, with TRBD2 matching 16 bases. This CDR3 has 16 residues. J gave up 12 bases and V 0 bases, and 6 bases lay outside the gene matches. Germline CDR1 is SGHRS and CDR2 is YFSETQ. In nucleotides, the CDR3 is TGCGCCAGCAGCTTGGACGGGACTAGCGGGGGGGAAAGGCAGTTCTTC. This gives the protein CASSLDGTSGGERQFF. The complete variable domain, with remaining parts taken from reference TRBV5-1 and TRBJ2-1, reads KAGVTQTPRYLIKTRGQQVTLSCSPISGHRSVSWYQQTPGQGLQFLFEYFSETQRNKGNFPGRFSGRQFSNSRSEMNVSTLELGDSALYLCASSLDGTSGGERQFFGPGTRLTVL.

The chain employs TRBV29-1 and TRBJ2-3; possibly TRBD1 for D (6 bases). Germline lookup yields CDR1 SQVTM and CDR2 ANQGSEA. This CDR3 contains 13 residues. The ends were cut back, 4 bases at V and 4 bases at J, with 12 bases in the middle. CDR3 loop: CSVGDRPSDTQYF. The CDR3 nucleotides are TGCAGCGTTGGAGACAGGCCCTCAGATACGCAGTATTTT.

This chain joins TRBV5-1 and TRBJ2-5; 9 positions match TRBD2. The CDR3 spans 15 residues. V dropped 0 bases and J dropped 6; count of bases not matched to a gene: 6. CDR1 and CDR2 (germline): SGHRS, YFSETQ. This CDR3 is CASSLDSGSTQTQYF. The CDR3, as DNA: TGCGCCAGCAGCTTGGATAGCGGGAGTACCCAGACCCAGTACTTC.

This clone was picked up a small number of times. The chain couples TRBV5-6 to TRBJ2-2; 7 bases line up with TRBD1. The V segment lost 6 bases and the J segment 3 bases; nucleotides outside the gene matches: 11. Germline V gives CDR1 SGHDT, CDR2 YYEEEE. This CDR3 is 16 amino acids long. The CDR3 DNA reads as TGTGCCAGCACCACTGCCGGGACAGCTTACACCGGGGAGCTGTTTTTT. The encoded protein is CASTTAGTAYTGELFF.

The V and J genes are TRBV7-3 and TRBJ1-2; the match to TRBD1 covers 8 bases. Germline CDR1 and CDR2: SGHTA and FQGTGA. The CDR3 contains 13 residues. The junction had 6 bases not matched to a gene; V was cut back by 5 bases and J by 7 bases. Here the CDR3 reads CASSPGQGVGYTF. CDR3 nucleotide sequence: TGTGCCAGCAGCCCTGGACAGGGAGTTGGCTACACCTTC.

The V and J genes are TRBV6-1 and TRBJ2-1; D possibly corresponds to TRBD2 (6 bases). The CDR3 has 15 residues. Germline assignment: CDR1 MNHNS and CDR2 SASEGT. Between the trimmed V and J ends, which lost 11 bases and 7 bases, there was a span of 24 bases. The CDR3 DNA is TGTGCCGGGTCGCTCAAACTAGCAGAAGTTAATGAGCAGTTCTTC. Amino acids: CAGSLKLAEVNEQFF.

This clone showed up just a few times. The gene calls are TRBV27 and TRBJ2-7; 11 bases fit TRBD2. The trim removed 3 bases at V and 2 bases at J, leaving 3 bases unmatched. CDR1 and CDR2 (germline): MNHEY, SMNVEV (reference sequence). The CDR3 extends over 15 amino acids. The CDR3 bases are TGTGCCAGCAGTTTTTTAGCGGGAGGGCCCTACGAGCAGTACTTC. Translated: CASSFLAGGPYEQYF.